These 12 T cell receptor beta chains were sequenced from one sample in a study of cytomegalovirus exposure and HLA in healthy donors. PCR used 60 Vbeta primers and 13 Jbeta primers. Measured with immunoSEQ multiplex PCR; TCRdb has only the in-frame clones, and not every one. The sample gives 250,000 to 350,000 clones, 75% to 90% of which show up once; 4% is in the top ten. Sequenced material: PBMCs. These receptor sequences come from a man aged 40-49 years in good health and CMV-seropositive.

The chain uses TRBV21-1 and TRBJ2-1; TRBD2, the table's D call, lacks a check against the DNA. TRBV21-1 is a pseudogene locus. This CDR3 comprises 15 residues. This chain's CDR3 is CASNPTSGIGNEQFF. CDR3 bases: TGTGCCAGCAACCCGACTAGCGGGATAGGCAATGAGCAGTTCTTC.

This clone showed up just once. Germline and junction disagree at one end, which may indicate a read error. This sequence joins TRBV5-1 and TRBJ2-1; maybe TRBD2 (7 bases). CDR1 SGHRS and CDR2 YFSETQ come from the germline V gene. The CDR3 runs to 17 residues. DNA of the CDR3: TGCGCCAGCAGCTGGGGGGGCGGGACTCTTTCCTCCAATGAGCAGTTCTTC. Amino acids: CASSWGGGTLSSNEQFF.

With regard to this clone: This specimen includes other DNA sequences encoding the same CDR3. The CDR3 loop reads CASSLSTEFMNTEAFF. CDR3 nucleotides: TGCGCCAGCAGCTTAAGCACAGAATTTATGAACACTGAAGCTTTCTTT. The gene calls are TRBV5-1 and TRBJ1-1; D is uncertain. The CDR3 is made up of 16 amino acids. In germline, CDR1 is SGHRS, CDR2 YFSETQ. Trimming removed 2 bases from V and 0 bases from J, with 14 bases in between.

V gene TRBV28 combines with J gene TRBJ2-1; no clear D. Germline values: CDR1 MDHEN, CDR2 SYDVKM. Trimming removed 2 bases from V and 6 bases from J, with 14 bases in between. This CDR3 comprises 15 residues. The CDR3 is CASSLRGLRVNEQFF. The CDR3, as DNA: TGTGCCAGCAGTTTAAGAGGATTACGCGTCAATGAGCAGTTCTTC.

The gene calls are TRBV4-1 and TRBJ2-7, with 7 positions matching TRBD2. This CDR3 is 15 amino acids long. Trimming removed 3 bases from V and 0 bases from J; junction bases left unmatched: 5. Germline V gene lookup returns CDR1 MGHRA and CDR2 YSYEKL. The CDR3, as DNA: TGCGCCAGCAGCCAGTGGGGACTACCCTCCTACGAGCAGTACTTC. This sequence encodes CASSQWGLPSYEQYF.

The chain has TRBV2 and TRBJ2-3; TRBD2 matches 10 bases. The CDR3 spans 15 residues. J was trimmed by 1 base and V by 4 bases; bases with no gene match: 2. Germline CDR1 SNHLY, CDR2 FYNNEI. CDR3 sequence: CASSVLAGGTDTQYF. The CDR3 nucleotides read TGTGCCAGCAGTGTCCTAGCGGGAGGCACAGATACGCAGTATTTT.

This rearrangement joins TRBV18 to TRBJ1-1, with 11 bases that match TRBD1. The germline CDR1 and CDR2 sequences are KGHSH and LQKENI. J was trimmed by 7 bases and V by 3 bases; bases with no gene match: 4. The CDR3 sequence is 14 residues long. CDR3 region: CASSPWTGGNEAFF. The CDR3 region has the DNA TGTGCCAGCTCACCCTGGACAGGGGGCAATGAAGCTTTCTTT.

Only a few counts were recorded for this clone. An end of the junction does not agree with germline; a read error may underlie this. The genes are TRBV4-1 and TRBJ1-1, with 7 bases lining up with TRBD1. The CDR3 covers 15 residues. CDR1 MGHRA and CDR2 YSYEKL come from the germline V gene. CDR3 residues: CASSKDRAMNTEAFF. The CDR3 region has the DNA TGCGCCAGCAGCAAAGACAGGGCCATGAACACTGAAGCTTTCTTT.

The CDR3 DNA follows: TGTGCCAGCAGCCAAGGAGGGGGATCCGGGAACACCGGGGAGCTGTTTTTT. This gives the protein CASSQGGGSGNTGELFF. This chain connects TRBV4-2 to TRBJ2-2, with TRBD1 as a possible D gene (6 bases). There are 17 residues in the CDR3. The germline gives CDR1 LGHNA, CDR2 YNFKEQ. V lost 1 base and J lost 1, with 13 bases in between.

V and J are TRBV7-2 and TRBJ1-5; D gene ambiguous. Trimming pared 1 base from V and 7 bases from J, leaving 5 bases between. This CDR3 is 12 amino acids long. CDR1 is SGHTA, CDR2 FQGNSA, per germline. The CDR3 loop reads CASSLVSQPQHF. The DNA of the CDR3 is TGTGCCAGCAGCTTAGTTAGCCAGCCCCAGCATTTT.

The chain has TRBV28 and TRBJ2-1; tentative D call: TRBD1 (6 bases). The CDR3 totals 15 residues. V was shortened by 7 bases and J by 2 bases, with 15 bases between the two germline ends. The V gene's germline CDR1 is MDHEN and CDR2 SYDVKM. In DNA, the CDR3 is TGTGCCAGCACCCTGGACAGAGAACCCTACAATGAGCAGTTCTTC. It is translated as CASTLDREPYNEQFF.

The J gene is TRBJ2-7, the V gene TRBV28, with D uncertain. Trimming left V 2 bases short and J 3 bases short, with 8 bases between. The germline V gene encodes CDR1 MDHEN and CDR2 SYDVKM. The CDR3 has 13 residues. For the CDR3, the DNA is TGTGCCAGCAGTTTAGTTGGGCTCTACGAGCAGTACTTC. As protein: CASSLVGLYEQYF. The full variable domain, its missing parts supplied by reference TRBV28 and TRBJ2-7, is DVKVTQSSRYLVKRTGEKVFLECVQDMDHENMFWYRQDPGLGLRLIYFSYDVKMKEKGDIPEGYSVSREKKERFSLILESASTNQTSMYLCASSLVGLYEQYFGPGTRLTVT.